This T cell receptor beta chain was obtained from a study of a mutant IDH1 vaccine in newly diagnosed glioma. For the study at large: Mean patient age was about 40 years; approximately 62% were male and around 38% female. Patients were pretreated with radiotherapy, temozolomide, or both, mostly both.

Regarding this clone: Its matching antigen is unknown.

This table comes from immunoSEQ multiplex PCR, and its TCRdb copy is limited to in-frame clones, with some not included. The sample carries around 59,000 clones, approximately 91% recorded once. Study-level results: The vaccine induced immune responses, and these occurred in approximately 94% of patients.

The time point here: baseline, week 1 (first vaccination visit). Treatment of the sample: pre-vaccination baseline after standard-of-care therapy. New WHO grade 3 or 4 IDH1-mutant, ATRX-lost astrocytomas were present in all donors. The V gene's germline CDR1 is MNHEY and CDR2 SVGAGI. The CDR3 extends over 15 amino acids. Unmatched junction bases numbered 2, after V lost 0 bases and J lost 4 bases. The chain links TRBV6-5 to TRBJ1-5; 8 positions match TRBD1. The clonotype originates from a man aged 50 or older with glioma. The starting material was PBMCs, obtained from a glioma patient treated with radiotherapy, temozolomide or both. The CDR3 sequence: CASSYSRQGNQPQHF. CDR3 sequence (DNA): TGTGCCAGCAGTTACTCGAGACAGGGGAATCAGCCCCAGCATTTT.